Below, 30 T cell receptor beta chains from the same sample are listed, as sequenced in a study of cytomegalovirus exposure and HLA in healthy donors. PCR involved 60 Vbeta and 13 Jbeta primers. The table came from immunoSEQ multiplex PCR; TCRdb's copy has only in-frame clones and leaves some out. Of approximately 140,000 clones listed, around 75% are singletons. The sample comprised PBMCs. The receptor source for this set is a man aged 35 to 55 in good health and CMV-seronegative.

The V and J genes are TRBV6-5 and TRBJ2-5, with 7 bases identical to TRBD1. Germline values: CDR1 MNHEY, CDR2 SVGAGI. The ends lost 0 bases at V and 2 bases at J; junction bases unmatched: 3. The CDR3 spans 15 residues. CDR3 region: CASSYSAQGQETQYF. The CDR3 nucleotides are TGTGCCAGCAGTTACTCGGCACAGGGGCAAGAGACCCAGTACTTC.

The chain joins TRBV7-8 to TRBJ2-2; maybe TRBD2 (6 bases). From germline, CDR1 is SGHVS and CDR2 FQNEAQ. There are 14 residues in the CDR3. V dropped 4 bases and J dropped 4 bases, with 10 bases sitting between them. The CDR3 sequence is CASSYGGSTGELFF. In DNA form, the CDR3 reads TGTGCCAGCAGCTACGGGGGTAGCACCGGGGAGCTGTTTTTT.

The gene calls are TRBV30 and TRBJ1-4; the D is unclear. The length of the CDR3 is 12 residues. Per germline, CDR1 GTSNPN and CDR2 SVGIG (reference sequence). Trimming removed 5 bases at V and 4 bases at J, with 8 bases between. The DNA of the CDR3 is TGTGCCTGGGAGCATGATAATGAAAAACTGTTTTTT. Translation gives CAWEHDNEKLFF.

This clone was recorded once. This chain uses TRBV18 with TRBJ1-4; D might be TRBD1 (6 bases). Germline assignment: CDR1 KGHSH and CDR2 LQKENI. V lost 6 bases to trimming and J lost 5 bases, with 16 bases between them. The CDR3 length is 15 residues. CDR3 coding DNA: TGTGCCAGCTCGGACAGTTATCGCCGGAATGAAAAACTGTTTTTT. This encodes CASSDSYRRNEKLFF.

This clone was observed a few times. The V gene is TRBV5-1, the J gene TRBJ2-6, with 7 bases fitting TRBD1. V was clipped by 2 bases and J by 1 base; unmatched bases: 9. Germline V lookup: CDR1 SGHRS, CDR2 YFSETQ. This CDR3 is 18 amino acids long. The DNA for the CDR3 is TGCGCCAGCAGCTTCAGTAGGGGGCAGCAGTCTGGGGCCAACGTCCTGACTTTC. This translates into CASSFSRGQQSGANVLTF.

V usage is TRBV18 and J usage is TRBJ1-5; TRBD1 matches at 7 bases. CDR1 and CDR2 from the germline V gene are KGHSH and LQKENI. J was trimmed by 4 bases and V by 2 bases; bases with no gene match: 5. This CDR3 is built from 15 residues. The CDR3 reads CASSPSLQGNQPQHF. In nucleotides, the CDR3 is TGTGCCAGCTCACCATCGCTACAGGGGAATCAGCCCCAGCATTTT.

The chain joins TRBV2 to TRBJ1-3; D ambiguous. The germline CDR1 and CDR2 sequences are SNHLY and FYNNEI. With 4 bases removed from V and 5 bases from J, the gap between germline ends came to 9 bases. This CDR3 is 13 amino acids long. CDR3 loop: CASSGRTRNTIYF. Here the CDR3 DNA reads TGTGCCAGCAGTGGACGGACTAGAAACACCATATATTTT.

This clone was seen a few times. V gene TRBV7-3 combines with J gene TRBJ2-7; 7 nucleotides line up with TRBD1. The CDR3 runs to 14 residues. The junction had 6 bases not matched to a gene; V was cut back by 5 bases and J by 2 bases. Germline V gives CDR1 SGHTA, CDR2 FQGTGA. The CDR3 nucleotides read TGTGCCAGCAGCCAAAGGGACAGCACCTACGAGCAGTACTTC. This gives the protein CASSQRDSTYEQYF. The variable domain in full, with the rest retrieved from reference TRBV7-3 and TRBJ2-7, is GAGVSQTPSNKVTEKGKYVELRCDPISGHTALYWYRQSLGQGPEFLIYFQGTGAADDSGLPNDRFFAVRPEGSVSTLKIQRTERGDSAVYLCASSQRDSTYEQYFGPGTRLTVT.

This sequence joins TRBV30 and TRBJ2-7; D is perhaps TRBD2 (5 bases). Germline V lookup: CDR1 GTSNPN, CDR2 SVGIG (reference sequence). This CDR3 region has 12 residues. Between the trimmed V and J ends, which lost 0 bases and 7 bases, there was a span of 10 bases. CDR3 residues: CAWSVPRGEQYF. The CDR3 nucleotides read TGTGCCTGGAGTGTACCTCGGGGTGAGCAGTACTTC.

V usage is TRBV4-3 and J usage is TRBJ2-2, with 12 nucleotides matching TRBD2. Germline V CDR1 and CDR2: LGHNA, YSLEER. The J segment lost 4 bases and the V segment lost 0 bases, leaving 9 bases of the junction unmatched. The CDR3 contains 19 residues. As DNA, the CDR3 is TGCGCCAGCAGCCAAGATGGGCTAGCGGGGGGGCCGGGCACCGGGGAGCTGTTTTTT. Protein sequence: CASSQDGLAGGPGTGELFF.

The rearrangement links TRBV5-1 to TRBJ2-1; D is possibly TRBD2 (6 bases). The CDR3 has 13 amino acids. Trimming shortened V by 7 bases and J by 4 bases, and 12 bases separated the two germline ends. Germline-derived CDR1 and CDR2 are SGHRS and YFSETQ. CDR3 in DNA: TGCGCCAGCGCCTCGGGAGCATACAATGAGCAGTTCTTC. Translation gives CASASGAYNEQFF.

The rearrangement uses TRBV9 and TRBJ2-1, with 11 bases that match TRBD1. This CDR3 contains 15 residues. Unmatched junction bases numbered 2, after V lost 0 bases and J lost 6 bases. Germline V lookup: CDR1 SGDLS, CDR2 YYNGEE. CDR3 sequence: CASSVAGQGGNEQFF. In nucleotides, the CDR3 is TGTGCCAGCAGCGTAGCGGGACAGGGGGGCAATGAGCAGTTCTTC.

The chain has TRBV14 and TRBJ1-1, with 10 positions matching TRBD1. The germline V gene has CDR1 SGHDN and CDR2 FVKESK. CDR3 length equals 15 residues. V lost 3 bases to trimming and J lost 4 bases; unmatched junction nucleotides: 5. CDR3 region: CASSHQTGGFTEAFF. CDR3 bases: TGTGCCAGCAGCCACCAGACAGGGGGCTTCACTGAAGCTTTCTTT.

The rearrangement uses TRBV4-3 and TRBJ2-7; TRBD2 aligns across 7 bases. CDR3 length: 15 amino acids. The germline V gene encodes CDR1 LGHNA and CDR2 YSLEER. J lost 6 bases, V lost 2 bases, and 10 bases had no gene match. The CDR3 coding sequence is TGCGCCAGCAGCCAATTATCGCCCGGCGGGGGCGAGCAGTACTTC. Amino acid sequence: CASSQLSPGGGEQYF.

V and J are TRBV29-1 and TRBJ1-1, with D possibly TRBD1 on 5 matching bases. The CDR3 has 15 amino acids. V lost 6 bases to trimming and J lost 1 base, with 18 bases between them. Germline loops: CDR1 SQVTM, CDR2 ANQGSEA. The CDR3: CSVPGGGAENTEAFF. In DNA form, the CDR3 reads TGCAGCGTCCCCGGCGGCGGGGCAGAGAACACTGAAGCTTTCTTT.

This chain links TRBV9 with TRBJ2-5; 11 nucleotides match TRBD2. In germline, CDR1 is SGDLS, CDR2 YYNGEE. This CDR3 comprises 15 residues. V was clipped by 3 bases and J by 5 bases; unmatched bases: 6. CDR3 sequence reads: CASSATSGAGETQYF. The CDR3 DNA sequence: TGTGCCAGCAGCGCGACTAGCGGGGCCGGGGAGACCCAGTACTTC. The variable domain in full, with the rest retrieved from reference TRBV9 and TRBJ2-5, is DSGVTQTPKHLITATGQRVTLRCSPRSGDLSVYWYQQSLDQGLQFLIQYYNGEERAKGNILERFSAQQFPDLHSELNLSSLELGDSALYFCASSATSGAGETQYFGPGTRLLVL.

This sequence joins TRBV4-3 and TRBJ1-1; possible D gene TRBD1, 5 bases. V was clipped by 0 bases and J by 7 bases, with 15 bases between them. CDR1 is LGHNA, CDR2 YSLEER, per germline. The CDR3 totals 15 residues. This CDR3 is CASSQDRGGLYEAFF. In DNA, the CDR3 is TGCGCCAGCAGCCAAGATCGCGGGGGACTCTATGAAGCTTTCTTT.

The CDR3 coding sequence is TGTGCCAGCAGTTTAATATCGAGGCAGGGGGGCAGGGGCTACACCTTC. Protein sequence: CASSLISRQGGRGYTF. The V call is TRBV28, the J call TRBJ1-2; 7 bases are shared with TRBD1. J lost 8 bases, V lost 2 bases, and 14 bases had no gene match. CDR3 length: 16 residues. Germline values: CDR1 MDHEN, CDR2 SYDVKM.

This sequence joins TRBV7-9 and TRBJ1-4; 7 bases agree with TRBD1. This CDR3 has 15 residues. The germline V gene has CDR1 SEHNR and CDR2 FQNEAQ (reference sequence). V trimming: 5 bases; J trimming: 8 bases; junction bases outside the gene matches: 11. The CDR3 sequence is CASSTRQGIEEKLFF. The DNA of the CDR3 is TGTGCCAGCAGCACCAGACAGGGTATCGAAGAAAAACTGTTTTTT.

This clone was observed a single time. The J gene is TRBJ2-7, the V gene TRBV5-1; D possibly corresponds to TRBD1 (6 bases). Deletions cut 1 base from V and 1 base from J, with 9 bases between. CDR3 length: 14 residues. Germline V gene lookup returns CDR1 SGHRS and CDR2 YFSETQ. CDR3 nucleotide sequence: TGCGCCAGCAGCTTGTTACAGGGATCCTACGAGCAGTACTTC. It codes for CASSLLQGSYEQYF.

The genes are TRBV18 and TRBJ1-5, with unresolved D. This CDR3 contains 13 residues. The germline V and J ends were trimmed by 2 bases and 5 bases, with 7 bases remaining between them. Germline CDR1 and CDR2: KGHSH and LQKENI. The CDR3 here is CASSPGGYQPQHF. CDR3 sequence (DNA): TGTGCCAGCTCACCAGGAGGGTATCAGCCCCAGCATTTT. Filled out from reference TRBV18 and TRBJ1-5, the complete variable domain reads NAGVMQNPRHLVRRRGQEARLRCSPMKGHSHVYWYRQLPEEGLKFMVYLQKENIIDESGMPKERFSAEFPKEGPSILRIQQVVRGDSAAYFCASSPGGYQPQHFGDGTRLSIL.

The chain has TRBV4-1 and TRBJ1-2; D is perhaps TRBD1 (5 bases). CDR1 and CDR2 (germline): MGHRA, YSYEKL. CDR3 length: 16 amino acids. Between the trimmed V and J ends, which lost 0 bases and 0 bases, there was a span of 11 bases. CDR3 coding DNA: TGCGCCAGCAGCCAAGATTTCGACAGTTCTAACTATGGCTACACCTTC. This encodes CASSQDFDSSNYGYTF.

The chain carries TRBV2 and TRBJ2-1; possibly TRBD2 for D (6 bases). This CDR3 has 14 amino acids. Germline assignment: CDR1 SNHLY and CDR2 FYNNEI. Deletions cut 4 bases from V and 6 bases from J, with 13 bases between. The CDR3 spells CASSVGGVGNEQFF. The CDR3 nucleotides are TGTGCCAGCAGTGTGGGGGGAGTTGGCAATGAGCAGTTCTTC.

CDR3 nucleotides: TGTGCCAGCAGCCTCCCGGGAGGCTACGAGCAGTACTTC. Translated, it gives CASSLPGGYEQYF. This chain uses TRBV11-3 with TRBJ2-7, with 7 bases fitting TRBD2. In germline, CDR1 is SGHNT, CDR2 YENEEA. This CDR3 contains 13 residues. The ends lost 5 bases at V and 3 bases at J; junction bases unmatched: 4. The full variable domain, rest sourced from reference TRBV11-3 and TRBJ2-7, is EAGVVQSPRYKIIEKKQPVAFWCNPISGHNTLYWYLQNLGQGPELLIRYENEEAVDDSQLPKDRFSAERLKGVDSTLKIQPAELGDSAVYLCASSLPGGYEQYFGPGTRLTVT.

V gene TRBV2 combines with J gene TRBJ1-1, with 8 bases aligning to TRBD1. The CDR3 loop spans 12 amino acids. From germline, CDR1 is SNHLY and CDR2 FYNNEI. Unmatched junction bases numbered 7, after V lost 5 bases and J lost 11 bases. As DNA, the CDR3 is TGTGCCAGCAGTTCCACAGGGGGAGGGGCTTTCTTT. Encoded protein: CASSSTGGGAFF. The entire variable domain, with the rest obtained from reference TRBV2 and TRBJ1-1, is as follows: EPEVTQTPSHQVTQMGQEVILRCVPISNHLYFYWYRQILGQKVEFLVSFYNNEISEKSEIFDDQFSVERPDGSNFTLKIRSTKLEDSAMYFCASSSTGGGAFFGQGTRLTVV.

The chain's CDR3 is CASSLAGGYGYTF. Here the CDR3 DNA reads TGTGCCAGCAGCTTGGCGGGGGGCTACGGCTACACCTTC. The chain combines TRBV5-4 with TRBJ1-2, with a possible D match to TRBD1 (6 bases). The germline V gene encodes CDR1 SGHNT and CDR2 YYREEE (reference sequence). V gave up 0 bases and J gave up 8 bases, with 11 bases separating them. The CDR3 is 13 amino acids.

The gene calls are TRBV27 and TRBJ2-6; a weak D match, TRBD2 (6 bases). The germline V and J ends were trimmed by 4 bases and 4 bases, with 11 bases remaining between them. Germline CDR1 MNHEY, CDR2 SMNVEV (reference sequence). The length of the CDR3 is 15 residues. For the CDR3, the DNA is TGTGCCAGCAGTTGGACGGGGGTCGGGGCCAACGTCCTGACTTTC. It yields the protein CASSWTGVGANVLTF.

This chain connects TRBV19 to TRBJ1-4; D uncertain. Germline CDR1 is LNHDA and CDR2 is SQIVND (reference sequence). Trimming took off 9 bases at V and 0 bases at J, with 14 bases between the two ends. The CDR3 is 15 amino acids. The DNA of the CDR3 is TGTGCCAGCGCACGAGGCACTGCAACTAATGAAAAACTGTTTTTT. This encodes CASARGTATNEKLFF.

This clone has only one observation. The chain couples TRBV18 to TRBJ1-2, with a weak D call TRBD1 (6 bases). The length of the CDR3 is 14 residues. Germline V gives CDR1 KGHSH, CDR2 LQKENI. V lost 6 bases and J 6 bases, leaving 17 bases between the germline ends. The CDR3 protein is CASSPINRDHGYTF. CDR3 nucleotides: TGTGCCAGCTCCCCTATTAACAGGGACCATGGCTACACCTTC. Looking up the rest from reference TRBV18 and TRBJ1-2 gives the full variable domain: NAGVMQNPRHLVRRRGQEARLRCSPMKGHSHVYWYRQLPEEGLKFMVYLQKENIIDESGMPKERFSAEFPKEGPSILRIQQVVRGDSAAYFCASSPINRDHGYTFGSGTRLTVV.

The chain couples TRBV4-1 to TRBJ2-3; D unresolved. CDR1 and CDR2 from the germline V gene are MGHRA and YSYEKL. The length of the CDR3 is 14 residues. Trimming left V 0 bases short and J 5 bases short, with 9 bases between. The CDR3 loop reads CASSQEGAEDTQYF. In DNA, the CDR3 is TGCGCCAGCAGCCAAGAGGGTGCGGAAGATACGCAGTATTTT.